Listed below are T cell receptor beta chains from one sample, sequenced in a study of blood T cell repertoires in COVID-19. Repertoires were generated with immunoSEQ multiplex PCR, while TCRdb's copy carries only in-frame clones and drops some. The table records some 22,000 clones, approximately 94% of them present only once. Material for sequencing was peripheral blood. These receptor sequences come from a woman between 50 and 59 years old with active COVID-19. Each CDR3 is given with its conserved first and last residue. The D gene is left open where the match is weak. Size values are once, few and many counts, or a class for expanded clones, and some rows have none.

-	-	TRBV9	TRBJ1-6	TGTGCCAGCAGCGTATCAGGGTGGAATTCACCCCTCCACTTT	CASSVSGWNSPLHF
TRBD2	once	TRBV11-2	TRBJ2-1	TGTGCCAGCAGCCTAGACGGACTAGCGATTGTAAACTACCAATACAATGAGCAGTTCTTC	CASSLDGLAIVNYQYNEQFF
-	-	TRBV13	TRBJ1-2	TGTGCCAGCAGCTTAGTTTTATCTTGGACAAACTATGGCTACACCTTC	CASSLVLSWTNYGYTF
-	once	TRBV3-1/TRBV3-2	TRBJ1-5	TGTGCCAGCAGCCAAGATCCAGGGAATCAGCCCCAGCATTTT	CASSQDPGNQPQHF
TRBD1	-	TRBV10-3	TRBJ1-1	TGTGCCACTACCGGGACAGAATATGAAGCTTTCTTT	CATTGTEYEAFF
TRBD2	-	TRBV11-2	TRBJ2-1	TGTGCCAGCAGGGCCCCGGGACTAGGCCTCAATGAGCAGTTCTTC	CASRAPGLGLNEQFF
-	-	TRBV11-2	TRBJ2-2	TGTGCCAGCAGCCCCTCGTCCGGGGGGCAAAGGGAGCTGTTTTTT	CASSPSSGGQRELFF
-	-	TRBV29-1	TRBJ1-4	TGCAGCGTTTCGAAAGGGAGGGAAAAACTGTTTTTT	CSVSKGREKLFF
-	-	TRBV7-3	TRBJ2-5	TGTGCCAGCAGCCCAACGGCCGGAGGCCGAGAGACCCAGTACTTC	CASSPTAGGRETQYF
TRBD1	-	TRBV7-8	TRBJ2-7	TGTGCCAGCAGCCCGCGCTCCTTCGGACAGGTCGCCTACGAGCAGTACTTC	CASSPRSFGQVAYEQYF
TRBD2	-	TRBV19	TRBJ2-7	TGTGCCAGTAGTCATCAAGGACTAGCGGGAGTCTCCTACGAGCAGTACTTC	CASSHQGLAGVSYEQYF
TRBD1	-	TRBV24-1	TRBJ1-4	TGTGCCACCGAGGGGGCAATACCAAAAAAACTGTTTTTT	CATEGAIPKKLFF
TRBD1	-	TRBV3-1/TRBV3-2	TRBJ1-2	TGTGCCAGCAGCTCCCAATGGACAGGGGACTATGGCTACACCTTC	CASSSQWTGDYGYTF
TRBD1	-	TRBV19	TRBJ2-6	TGTGCCAGTAGGGGGACAGCTGGGGCCAACGTCCTGACTTTC	CASRGTAGANVLTF
TRBD2	-	TRBV4-2	TRBJ2-1	TGTGCCAGCAGCCAAGAAGATGGGGGGGTAAATGAGCAGTTCTTC	CASSQEDGGVNEQFF
TRBD2	-	TRBV7-9	TRBJ2-1	TGTGCCAGCAGCTTAGGGGGACTAGCGGGAGATGTAGATGAGCAGTTCTTC	CASSLGGLAGDVDEQFF
TRBD1	-	TRBV19	TRBJ2-7	TGTGCCAGTAGTATAGATACAGGGGCCTCCTACGAGCAGTACTTC	CASSIDTGASYEQYF
-	-	TRBV7-9	TRBJ2-1	TGTGCCAGCAGCTTTGCCCAGGGCTCCTACAATGAGCAGTTCTTC	CASSFAQGSYNEQFF
-	-	TRBV25-1	TRBJ2-5	TGTGCCAGCAGGGGGAGCCAAGAGACCCAGTACTTC	CASRGSQETQYF
TRBD1	-	TRBV19	TRBJ1-2	TGTGCCAGTAGTGTAGACAGGGTCCCTCATGGCTACACCTTC	CASSVDRVPHGYTF
TRBD2	-	TRBV11-2	TRBJ2-2	TGTGCCAGCAGCCTCCACTATGGCGGGAGCGCGGGGGAGCTGTTTTTT	CASSLHYGGSAGELFF
-	once	TRBV2	TRBJ1-3	TGTGCCAGCAGTGAATGGCAGCTTGGGTCGGCGGGGATATATTTT	CASSEWQLGSAGIYF
TRBD1	-	TRBV2	TRBJ2-7	TGTGCCAGCAGTCCGGGACAGGGAACCTACGAGCAGTACTTC	CASSPGQGTYEQYF
TRBD1	once	TRBV2	TRBJ1-5	TGTGCCAGCACTTTGGACAGGGAGCAGCCCCAGCATTTT	CASTLDREQPQHF
-	-	TRBV28	TRBJ2-1	TGTGCCAGCCGGGTCCCGTCCTACAATGAGCAGTTCTTC	CASRVPSYNEQFF
-	-	TRBV12-3/TRBV12-4	TRBJ2-1	TGTGCCAGCAGAACTTCGAATGAGCAGTTCTTC	CASRTSNEQFF
-	-	TRBV9	TRBJ2-3	TGTGCCAGCAGCGTTGGGACAAAAATTACAGATACGCAGTATTTT	CASSVGTKITDTQYF
-	-	TRBV29-1	TRBJ2-2	TGCAGCGTTGTTCTTTCTGGACTGACATCGGCTGGGGAGCTGTTTTTT	CSVVLSGLTSAGELFF
TRBD2	-	TRBV9	TRBJ2-2	TGTGCCAGCAGCACTGGACTAGCGGGGGGGCTTAGGCCCGGGGAGCTGTTTTTT	CASSTGLAGGLRPGELFF
-	few	TRBV6-1	TRBJ1-1	TGTGCCAGCAGTGAAATCCCATACATGACAGTGAACACTGAAGCTTTCTTT	CASSEIPYMTVNTEAFF
TRBD1	-	TRBV6-5	TRBJ1-5	TGTGCCAGTGACAGGGCTTATAGCAATCAGCCCCAGCATTTT	CASDRAYSNQPQHF
TRBD2	-	TRBV28	TRBJ2-7	TGTGCCAGCAGTTTATCAGGGCTAGCGGCCCACCCCCGCAACTACGAGCAGTACTTC	CASSLSGLAAHPRNYEQYF
TRBD1	-	TRBV5-1	TRBJ1-1	TGCGCCAGCAGACAGGGGGCGCAGAACACTGAAGCTTTCTTT	CASRQGAQNTEAFF
TRBD1	-	TRBV28	TRBJ1-2	TGTGCCAGCAGTTCTCCCAGGGGGGTCGACTATGGCTACACCTTC	CASSSPRGVDYGYTF
-	-	TRBV14	TRBJ1-2	TGTGCCAGCAGCTCCCGCGGGACTAACTATGGCTACACCTTC	CASSSRGTNYGYTF
-	once	TRBV24-1	TRBJ2-1	TGTGCCACCAGTGATTCTGCCGGGACTCCCTCCAATGAGCAGTTCTTC	CATSDSAGTPSNEQFF
-	-	TRBV6-5	TRBJ2-1	TGTGCCAGCAGTTACGGCCATGAGCAGTTCTTC	CASSYGHEQFF
-	-	TRBV29-1	TRBJ1-1	TGCAGCGCCGTGTCAACTTTCTCTGAAGCTTTCTTT	CSAVSTFSEAFF
-	-	TRBV27	TRBJ2-1	TGTGCCAGCAGCTCCGCCAAACTAAGCGGTTCTTACAATGAGCAGTTCTTC	CASSSAKLSGSYNEQFF
-	-	TRBV2	TRBJ2-3	TGTGCCAGCAGTGAAGAGGGTCAGGGGGGTACGCAGTATTTT	CASSEEGQGGTQYF
-	-	TRBV7-9	TRBJ2-4	TGTGCCAGCAGCCCTCGGGGTAACGACAAAAACATTCAGTACTTC	CASSPRGNDKNIQYF
TRBD1	-	TRBV27	TRBJ2-7	TGTGCCAGCAGTTTCCGCGGGGTTGGACAGGGGGGCAACGAGCAGTACTTC	CASSFRGVGQGGNEQYF
TRBD1	once	TRBV28	TRBJ2-7	TGTGCCAGCGGACCGGCCGGGACAGGGGGTTTGAGGCTGGAGCAGTACTTC	CASGPAGTGGLRLEQYF
-	-	TRBV24-1	TRBJ2-7	TGTGCCACTCAGGGGCAGGGAGTACGGGAGCAGTACTTC	CATQGQGVREQYF
-	-	TRBV29-1	TRBJ1-2	TGCAGCGCCGTAGGCGGGGGGGGATCTAACTATGGCTACACCTTC	CSAVGGGGSNYGYTF
TRBD2	-	TRBV5-1	TRBJ2-3	TGCGCCAGCAGCTTATCCGGGGGGGTAGATACGCAGTATTTT	CASSLSGGVDTQYF
-	-	TRBV7-6	TRBJ2-2	TGTGCCAGCAGCTTAGGGGGACTTAACACCGGGGAGCTGTTTTTT	CASSLGGLNTGELFF
-	once	TRBV5-5	TRBJ2-1	TGTGCCAGCAGCTTGGGACTGTCAGCCTACAATGAGCAGTTCTTC	CASSLGLSAYNEQFF
TRBD2	-	TRBV4-1	TRBJ2-1	TGCGCCAGCCTGCCAGGGGGACTAGCGGGAGGCCTTCGATTCAATGAGCAGTTCTTC	CASLPGGLAGGLRFNEQFF
TRBD1	-	TRBV3-1/TRBV3-2	TRBJ2-3	TGTGCCAGCAGCCAAGAGGGCCCAGGGGGCATCGATACGCAGTATTTT	CASSQEGPGGIDTQYF
TRBD1	-	TRBV9	TRBJ2-1	TGTGCCAGCAGCGTCCGGGACAGCAATTACAATGAGCAGTTCTTC	CASSVRDSNYNEQFF
TRBD2	-	TRBV7-2	TRBJ2-1	TGTGCCAGCAGCTCCGGACTAGTCTCCAGCTCCTACAATGAGCAGTTCTTC	CASSSGLVSSSYNEQFF